This entry features one T cell receptor beta chain sequence. Its antigen remains unidentified. The record originates from a study of vaccination and CD4 T cells after COVID-19. Treatment here: roughly 10-day PBMC culture with coronavirus spike peptide pools or control peptides (ViraFEST assay). ViraFEST used peptide pools to expand antigen-specific T cells, then sequenced TCRs. Between the trimmed V and J ends, which lost 4 bases and 1 base, there was a span of 4 bases. From germline, CDR1 is SNHLY and CDR2 FYNNEI. The CDR3 is made up of 12 amino acids. Sequencing of cultured CD4+ T cell DNA used the Oncomine TCR Beta short-read assay. After culture, CD4+ T cells served as the source for genomic DNA extraction. Using its own MiXCR run on the PCR reads, TCRdb lists one record per CDR3 protein. The sample carries 15,000 to 20,000 distinct CDR3 sequences, approximately 60% recorded once.

The sample taken for sequencing was CD4+ T cells from blood, cultured in vitro. This TCR came from a human donor who had recovered from COVID-19. V gene TRBV2 combines with J gene TRBJ1-1; no firm D call. The CDR3 coding sequence is TGTGCCAGCAGTGGGACGAACACTGAAGCTTTCTTT. Protein sequence: CASSGTNTEAFF.